This T cell receptor (beta chain) derives from a study of Tregs in tolerant kidney transplant recipients. General study points: Validation in larger populations is needed because few patients were studied. Tregs expanded with activated donor B cells seemed most donor-specific.

Mixed chimerism was transient after nonmyeloablative marrow transplants from related graft donors. Unstimulated regulatory T cells (CD4+CD25+CD127-), CD4+CD25- non-regulatory cells, CD4 and CD8 cells were FACS-sorted from thawed PBMCs. Germline-derived CDR1 and CDR2 are SGHVS and FQNEAQ. V was clipped by 0 bases and J by 2 bases, with 5 bases between them. This CDR3 comprises 15 residues. The method was immunoSEQ multiplex PCR; TCRdb's version includes in-frame clones alone and lacks a portion of them. The repertoire has fewer than 95,000 clones, roughly 93% of them found once; the top ten carry under 2%. Regarding this clone: Its antigen is undetermined.

The clonotype was recovered from a human patient who received a combined kidney and bone marrow transplant. Some T cells may possibly be graft donor cells. This chain connects TRBV7-8 to TRBJ2-6; no reliable D call. The sample consisted of CD4+ T cells from blood (PBMCs), taken 12 months after the transplant. CDR3 sequence (DNA): TGTGCCAGCAGCTTAGCTCAGGCTGGGGCCAACGTCCTGACTTTC. Translation gives CASSLAQAGANVLTF.